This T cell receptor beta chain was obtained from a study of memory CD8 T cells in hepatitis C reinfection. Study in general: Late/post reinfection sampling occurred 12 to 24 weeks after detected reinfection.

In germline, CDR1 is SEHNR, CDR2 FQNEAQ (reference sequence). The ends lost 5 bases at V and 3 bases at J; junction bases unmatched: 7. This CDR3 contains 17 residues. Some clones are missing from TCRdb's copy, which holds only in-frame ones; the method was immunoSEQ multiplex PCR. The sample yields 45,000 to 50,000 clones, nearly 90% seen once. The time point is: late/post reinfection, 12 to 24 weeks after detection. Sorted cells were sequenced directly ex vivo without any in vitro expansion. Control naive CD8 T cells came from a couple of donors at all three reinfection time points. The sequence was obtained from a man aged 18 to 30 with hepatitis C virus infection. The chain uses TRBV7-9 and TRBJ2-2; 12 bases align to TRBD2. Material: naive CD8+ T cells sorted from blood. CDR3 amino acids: CASSRTSGGTDTGELFF. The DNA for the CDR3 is TGTGCCAGCAGCAGAACTAGCGGGGGGACCGACACCGGGGAGCTGTTTTTT. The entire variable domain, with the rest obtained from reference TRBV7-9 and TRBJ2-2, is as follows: DTGVSQNPRHKITKRGQNVTFRCDPISEHNRLYWYRQTLGQGPEFLTYFQNEAQLEKSRLLSDRFSAERPKGSFSTLEIQRTEQGDSAMYLCASSRTSGGTDTGELFFGEGSRLTVL.